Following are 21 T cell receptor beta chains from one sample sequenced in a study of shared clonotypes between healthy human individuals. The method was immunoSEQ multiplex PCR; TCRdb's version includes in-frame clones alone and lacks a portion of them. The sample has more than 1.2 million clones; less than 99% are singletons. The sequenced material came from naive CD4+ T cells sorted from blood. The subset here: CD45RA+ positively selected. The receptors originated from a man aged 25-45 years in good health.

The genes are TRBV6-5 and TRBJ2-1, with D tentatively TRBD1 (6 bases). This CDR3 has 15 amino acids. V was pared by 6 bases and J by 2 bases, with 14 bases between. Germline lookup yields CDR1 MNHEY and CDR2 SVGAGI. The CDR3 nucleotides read TGTGCCAGCAGACGCACAGGGAATCCCTACAATGAGCAGTTCTTC. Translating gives CASRRTGNPYNEQFF.

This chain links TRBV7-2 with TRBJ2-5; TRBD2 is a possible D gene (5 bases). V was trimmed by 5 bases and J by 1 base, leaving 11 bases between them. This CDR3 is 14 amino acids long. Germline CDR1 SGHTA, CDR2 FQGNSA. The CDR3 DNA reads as TGTGCCAGCAGCCCCATGAGGGCCCAAGAGACCCAGTACTTC. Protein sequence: CASSPMRAQETQYF. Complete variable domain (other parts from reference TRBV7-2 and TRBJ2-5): GAGVSQSPSNKVTEKGKDVELRCDPISGHTALYWYRQSLGQGLEFLIYFQGNSAPDKSGLPSDRFSAERTGGSVSTLTIQRTQQEDSAVYLCASSPMRAQETQYFGPGTRLLVL.

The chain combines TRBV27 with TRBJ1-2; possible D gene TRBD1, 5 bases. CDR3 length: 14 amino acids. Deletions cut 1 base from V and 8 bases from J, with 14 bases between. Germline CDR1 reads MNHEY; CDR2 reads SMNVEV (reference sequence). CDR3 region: CASSLLPLRDGYTF. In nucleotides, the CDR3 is TGTGCCAGCAGTTTATTACCACTTAGGGACGGCTACACCTTC.

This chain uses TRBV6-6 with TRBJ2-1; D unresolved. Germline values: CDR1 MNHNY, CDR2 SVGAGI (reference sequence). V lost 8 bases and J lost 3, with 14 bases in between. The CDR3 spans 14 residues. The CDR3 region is CASGEPHNYNEQFF. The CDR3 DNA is TGTGCCAGCGGAGAGCCCCACAACTACAATGAGCAGTTCTTC.

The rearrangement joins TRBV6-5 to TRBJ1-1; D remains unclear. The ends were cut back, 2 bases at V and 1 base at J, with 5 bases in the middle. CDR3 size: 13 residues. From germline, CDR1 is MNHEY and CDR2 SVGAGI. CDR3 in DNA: TGTGCCAGCAGTTACCTGGCGAACACTGAAGCTTTCTTT. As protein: CASSYLANTEAFF.

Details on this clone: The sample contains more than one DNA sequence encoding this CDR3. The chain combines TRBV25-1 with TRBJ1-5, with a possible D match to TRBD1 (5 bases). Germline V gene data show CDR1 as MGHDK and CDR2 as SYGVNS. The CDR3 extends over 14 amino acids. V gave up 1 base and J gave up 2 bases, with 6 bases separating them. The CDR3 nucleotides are TGTGCCAGCAGTGAATGGGGGGGCAATCAGCCCCAGCATTTT. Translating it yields CASSEWGGNQPQHF.

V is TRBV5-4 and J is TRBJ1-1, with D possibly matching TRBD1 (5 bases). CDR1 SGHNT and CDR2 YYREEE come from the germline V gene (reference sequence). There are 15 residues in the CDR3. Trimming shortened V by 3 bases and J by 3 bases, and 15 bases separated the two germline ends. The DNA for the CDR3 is TGTGCCAGCAGCTCCCGGGGGAGGTCTGACACTGAAGCTTTCTTT. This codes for CASSSRGRSDTEAFF.

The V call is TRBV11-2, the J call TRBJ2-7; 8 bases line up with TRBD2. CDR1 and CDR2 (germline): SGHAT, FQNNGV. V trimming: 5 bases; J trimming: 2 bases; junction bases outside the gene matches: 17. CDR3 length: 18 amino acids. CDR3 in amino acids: CASSTRSISGKLAYEQYF. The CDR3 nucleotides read TGTGCCAGCAGCACCCGGAGTATTAGCGGGAAGCTCGCCTACGAGCAGTACTTC.

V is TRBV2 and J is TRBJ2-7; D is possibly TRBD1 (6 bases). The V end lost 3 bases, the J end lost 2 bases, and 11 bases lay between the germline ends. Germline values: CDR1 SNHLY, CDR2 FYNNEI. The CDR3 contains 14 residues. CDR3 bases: TGTGCCAGCAGTGACCAGGGGACGACCTACGAGCAGTACTTC. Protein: CASSDQGTTYEQYF.

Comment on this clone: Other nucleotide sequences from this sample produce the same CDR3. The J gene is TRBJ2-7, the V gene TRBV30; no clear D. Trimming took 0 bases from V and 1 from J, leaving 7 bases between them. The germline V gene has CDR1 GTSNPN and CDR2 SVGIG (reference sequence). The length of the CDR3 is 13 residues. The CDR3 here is CAWSVGLSYEQYF. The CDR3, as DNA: TGTGCCTGGAGTGTAGGGCTATCCTACGAGCAGTACTTC.

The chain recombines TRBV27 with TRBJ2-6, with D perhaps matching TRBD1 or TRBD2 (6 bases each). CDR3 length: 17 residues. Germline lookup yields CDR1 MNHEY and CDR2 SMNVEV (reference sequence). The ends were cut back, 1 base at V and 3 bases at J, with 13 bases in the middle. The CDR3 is CASSLFTGAHGANVLTF. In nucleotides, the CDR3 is TGTGCCAGCAGTTTATTCACGGGGGCGCATGGGGCCAACGTCCTGACTTTC. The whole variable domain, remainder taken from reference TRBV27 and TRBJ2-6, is EAQVTQNPRYLITVTGKKLTVTCSQNMNHEYMSWYRQDPGLGLRQIYYSMNVEVTDKGDVPEGYKVSRKEKRNFPLILESPSPNQTSLYFCASSLFTGAHGANVLTFGAGSRLTVL.

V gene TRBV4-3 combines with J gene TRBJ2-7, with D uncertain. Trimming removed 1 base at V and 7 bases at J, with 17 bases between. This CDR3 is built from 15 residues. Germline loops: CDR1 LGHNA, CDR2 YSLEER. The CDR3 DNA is TGCGCCAGCAGCCAAGCCGGCCGCTTCCGTGGTGAGCAGTACTTC. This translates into CASSQAGRFRGEQYF.

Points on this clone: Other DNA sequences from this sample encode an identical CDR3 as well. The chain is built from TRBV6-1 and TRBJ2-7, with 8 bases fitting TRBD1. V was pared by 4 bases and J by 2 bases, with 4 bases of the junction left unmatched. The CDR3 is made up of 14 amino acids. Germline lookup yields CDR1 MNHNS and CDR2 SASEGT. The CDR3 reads CASSAGTGPYEQYF. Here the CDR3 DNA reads TGTGCCAGCAGTGCCGGGACAGGACCCTACGAGCAGTACTTC.

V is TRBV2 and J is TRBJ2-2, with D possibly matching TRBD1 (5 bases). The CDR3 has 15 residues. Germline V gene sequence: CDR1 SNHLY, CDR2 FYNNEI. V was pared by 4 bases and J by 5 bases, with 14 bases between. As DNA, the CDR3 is TGTGCCAGCAGTGTGTTGACAGTTGGGACCGGGGAGCTGTTTTTT. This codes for CASSVLTVGTGELFF.

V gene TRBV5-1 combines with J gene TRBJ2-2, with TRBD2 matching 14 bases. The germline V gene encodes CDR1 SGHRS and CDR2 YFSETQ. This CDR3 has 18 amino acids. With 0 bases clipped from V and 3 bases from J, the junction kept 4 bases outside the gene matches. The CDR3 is CASSLALGLAGDTGELFF. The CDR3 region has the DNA TGCGCCAGCAGCTTGGCGCTGGGACTAGCGGGAGACACCGGGGAGCTGTTTTTT.

CDR3 coding DNA: TGTGCCAGCAGTTACGGACAGGGGGAGGCCTACGAGCAGTACTTC. Translated: CASSYGQGEAYEQYF. The chain combines TRBV6-6 with TRBJ2-7, with 10 positions matching TRBD1. CDR1 and CDR2 (germline): MNHNY, SVGAGI (reference sequence). CDR3 length: 15 residues. Trimming took 2 bases from V and 2 from J; bases not matched to a gene: 3.

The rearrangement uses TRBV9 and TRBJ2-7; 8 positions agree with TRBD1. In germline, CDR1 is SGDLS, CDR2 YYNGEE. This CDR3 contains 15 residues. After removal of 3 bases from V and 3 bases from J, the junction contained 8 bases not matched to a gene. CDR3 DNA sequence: TGTGCCAGCAGCGCCTCCGGGACAGGACACTACGAGCAGTACTTC. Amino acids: CASSASGTGHYEQYF.

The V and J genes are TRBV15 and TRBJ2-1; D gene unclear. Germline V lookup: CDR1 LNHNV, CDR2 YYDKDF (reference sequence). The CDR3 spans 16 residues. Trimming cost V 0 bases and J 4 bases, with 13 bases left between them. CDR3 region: CATSRDLLDPYNEQFF. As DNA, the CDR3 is TGTGCCACCAGCAGAGATCTGTTAGACCCATACAATGAGCAGTTCTTC.

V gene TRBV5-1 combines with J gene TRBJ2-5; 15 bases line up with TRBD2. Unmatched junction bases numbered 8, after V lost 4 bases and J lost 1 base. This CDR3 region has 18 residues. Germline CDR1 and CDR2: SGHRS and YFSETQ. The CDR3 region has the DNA TGCGCCAGCAGCCTCGGGACTAGCGGGAGGCCGGGCCAAGAGACCCAGTACTTC. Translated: CASSLGTSGRPGQETQYF.

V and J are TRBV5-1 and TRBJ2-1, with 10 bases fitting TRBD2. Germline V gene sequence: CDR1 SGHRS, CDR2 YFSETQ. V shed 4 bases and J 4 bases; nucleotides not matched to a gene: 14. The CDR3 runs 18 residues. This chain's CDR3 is CASSRGTSARSNYNEQFF. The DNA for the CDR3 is TGCGCCAGCAGCAGGGGGACTAGCGCGAGAAGCAATTACAATGAGCAGTTCTTC.

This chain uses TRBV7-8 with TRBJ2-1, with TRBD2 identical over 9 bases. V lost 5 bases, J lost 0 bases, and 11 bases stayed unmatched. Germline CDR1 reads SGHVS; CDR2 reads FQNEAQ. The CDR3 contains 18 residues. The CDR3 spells CASSPRSGRPSSYNEQFF. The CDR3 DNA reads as TGTGCCAGCAGCCCGAGAAGCGGGAGGCCAAGCTCCTACAATGAGCAGTTCTTC.